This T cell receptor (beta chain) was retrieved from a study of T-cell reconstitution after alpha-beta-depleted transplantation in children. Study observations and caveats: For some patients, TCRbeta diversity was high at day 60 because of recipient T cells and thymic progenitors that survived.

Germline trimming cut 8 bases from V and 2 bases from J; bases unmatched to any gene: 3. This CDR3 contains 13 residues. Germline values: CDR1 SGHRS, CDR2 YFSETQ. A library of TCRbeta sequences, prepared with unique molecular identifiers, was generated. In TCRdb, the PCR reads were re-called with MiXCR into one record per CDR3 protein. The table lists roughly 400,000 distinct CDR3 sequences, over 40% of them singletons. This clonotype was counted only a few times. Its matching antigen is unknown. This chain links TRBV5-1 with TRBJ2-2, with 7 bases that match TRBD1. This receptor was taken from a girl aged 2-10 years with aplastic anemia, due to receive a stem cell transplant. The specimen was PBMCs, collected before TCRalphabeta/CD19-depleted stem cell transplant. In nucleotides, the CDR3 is TGCGCCAGTTGGGACAGAAACACCGGGGAGCTGTTTTTT. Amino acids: CASWDRNTGELFF.